The entry below gives a single T cell receptor (beta chain) sequence along with its context. What it recognizes is unknown. TCRdb itself ran the 5' RACE reads through MiXCR, one entry per CDR3 protein. There are hundreds of thousands of distinct CDR3 sequences in the sample; around 19% occur only once, and roughly 20% lies in the top ten. This sample is drawn from a study of T-cell memory formation after mild COVID-19. Study summary: TCR clusters were largely donor specific. Points from the study as a whole: What remained unconfirmed was the SARS-CoV-2 specificity of second-wave clones peaking on day 37. The main location of contracting CD4+ clones was CM and EM, and that of contracting CD8+ clones was EMRA.

The sample was PBMCs or a T cell subset sorted from them (not recorded which). This sequence originates from a young man who had mild COVID-19 (a few samples of this study predate the infection). Cell type and time point are not known.

The CDR3 nucleotides read TGTGCCAGCAGCCAGGGACTAGCTTATACGCAGTATTTT. Amino acids: CASSQGLAYTQYF. The rearrangement uses TRBV11-2 and TRBJ2-3; 9 positions match TRBD2. The CDR3 has 13 amino acids. The V gene's germline CDR1 is SGHAT and CDR2 FQNNGV. The V gene end was trimmed by 5 bases and the J gene end by 7 bases; junction bases not matched to a gene: 4. The variable domain in full, completed from reference TRBV11-2 and TRBJ2-3, reads EAGVAQSPRYKIIEKRQSVAFWCNPISGHATLYWYQQILGQGPKLLIQFQNNGVVDDSQLPKDRFSAERLKGVDSTLKIQPAKLEDSAVYLCASSQGLAYTQYFGPGTRLTVL.